This T cell receptor (beta chain) appears in the sequencing data of a study of Graves' ophthalmopathy and Graves' hyperthyroidism. Study-wide findings and caveats: Blood samples also showed most expanded thyroid clonotypes exceeding 0.001 frequency. Sensitivity of approximately 70% and specificity of 72% to 80% were achieved by the model that predicted ophthalmopathy progression.

Germline V gives CDR1 SGHAT, CDR2 FQNNGV. V was clipped by 1 base and J by 4 bases, with 14 bases between them. The CDR3 runs to 17 residues. Notes on this clonotype: The antigen is undetermined.

Hyperthyroidism showing no ophthalmopathy within 18 months of follow-up was stable. The study excluded patients with other autoimmune diseases, uncontrolled infections, pregnancy or lactation. Amplifying from RNA transcripts, the study obtained TCR beta CDR3 regions. The authors performed first-round RT-PCR with HTBI primers and then a second-round multiplex PCR. TCRdb processed the multiplex PCR reads anew with MiXCR; each CDR3 protein has one entry. This table has 400,000 to 450,000 distinct CDR3 sequences, over 20% appearing once. This chain links TRBV11-2 with TRBJ2-6; D tentatively reads TRBD1 or TRBD2 (5 bases each). The clonotype comes from a woman younger than 35 with stable Graves' hyperthyroidism. Sequenced: peripheral blood. The CDR3 DNA reads TGTGCCAGCAGCTTAGTTTTTGCCGGGACGGGGGCCAACGTCCTGACTTTC. Protein: CASSLVFAGTGANVLTF.